This entry is about one T cell receptor beta chain. Its antigen remains unidentified. Donors in the study were healthy people who gave bone marrow. There were likely unrecorded immune exposures, though donors were nominally healthy when sampled. Looked up from germline, CDR1 is SGHTA and CDR2 is FQGTGA. With 5 bases removed from V and 2 bases from J, the gap between germline ends came to 11 bases. The CDR3 loop spans 14 amino acids. These data originate in a study of cytomegalovirus exposure and HLA in healthy donors. General study points: Per published reports, the classifier diagnosed cytomegalovirus status with high specificity and sensitivity.

PCR involved 60 Vbeta and 13 Jbeta primers. Measured with immunoSEQ multiplex PCR; TCRdb has only the in-frame clones, and not every one. The sample has just over 150,000 clones; roughly 88% are singletons. Sequencing was carried out using PBMCs. This TCR came from a man in his fifties in good health and CMV-seropositive. The V call is TRBV7-3, the J call TRBJ2-3, with D maybe TRBD1 (6 bases). CDR3 nucleotides: TGTGCCAGCAGCCCGACAGGACCCACAGATACGCAGTATTTT. It encodes CASSPTGPTDTQYF.